One and the same sample provided the 22 T cell receptor beta chains below, sequenced in a study of Ad26.COV2.S vaccination and SARS-CoV-2 variants. TCRdb's copy holds only in-frame clones and misses some; the assay was immunoSEQ multiplex PCR. Of some 330,000 clones in the sample, roughly nine tenths were seen once. Described treatment: roughly 19 received Ad26.COV2.S at low or high dose, single or two shots; several received placebo; per-sample allocation not given. Specimen acquisition occurred on day 63 following the initial vaccine or placebo injection. Here the sequenced sample was peripheral blood, taken in a trial of Ad26.COV2.S vaccine versus placebo. These TCRs come from a person aged 18-65 years who received the Ad26.COV2.S COVID-19 vaccine or a placebo.

The chain has TRBV19 and TRBJ1-4, with TRBD1 as a possible D gene (5 bases). V shed 9 bases and J shed 2 bases, with 16 bases lying between them. This CDR3 spans 15 amino acids. Germline CDR1 reads LNHDA; CDR2 reads SQIVND (reference sequence). CDR3 protein: CASGDSLQTNEKLFF. For the CDR3, the DNA is TGTGCCAGCGGGGACTCCCTGCAGACTAATGAAAAACTGTTTTTT.

V is TRBV7-9 and J is TRBJ2-1; D ambiguous. The CDR3 has 10 amino acids. From germline, CDR1 is SEHNR and CDR2 FQNEAQ (reference sequence). Trimming left V 11 bases short and J 8 bases short, with 10 bases between. CDR3 DNA: TGTGCCCCCTCCCTCGATGAGCAGTTCTTC. Translation: CAPSLDEQFF. Together with reference TRBV7-9 and TRBJ2-1, the CDR3 gives the full variable domain: DTGVSQNPRHKITKRGQNVTFRCDPISEHNRLYWYRQTLGQGPEFLTYFQNEAQLEKSRLLSDRFSAERPKGSFSTLEIQRTEQGDSAMYLCAPSLDEQFFGPGTRLTVL.

The chain joins TRBV6-6 to TRBJ1-2, with TRBD1 as a possible D gene (6 bases). The CDR3 runs to 15 residues. Germline values: CDR1 MNHNY, CDR2 SVGAGI (reference sequence). V gave up 3 bases and J gave up 0 bases, with 11 bases separating them. The CDR3: CASSYNRATNYGYTF. The CDR3, as DNA: TGTGCCAGCAGTTATAACAGGGCCACTAACTATGGCTACACCTTC.

Comments on this clone: Different DNA sequences within this sample yield the same CDR3. The J gene is TRBJ2-3, the V gene TRBV2; maybe TRBD1 (5 bases). Per germline, CDR1 SNHLY and CDR2 FYNNEI. Trimming took 4 bases from V and 1 from J, leaving 6 bases between them. This CDR3 comprises 13 residues. The chain's CDR3 is CASSGQRTDTQYF. The CDR3 nucleotides are TGTGCCAGCAGTGGACAGCGCACAGATACGCAGTATTTT.

The V call is TRBV6-2 or TRBV6-3, the J call TRBJ1-2; D gene uncertain. The germline V gene encodes CDR1 MNHEY and CDR2 SVGEGT. The CDR3 extends over 13 amino acids. V shed 4 bases and J shed 6 bases, with 12 bases lying between them. The CDR3 DNA is TGTGCCAGCAGTTTCCAAGAGGGAGATGGCTACACCTTC. It is translated as CASSFQEGDGYTF.

This clone has only one observation. CDR3 sequence: CASTPRRSGELFF. The CDR3, as DNA: TGTGCCAGCACCCCTCGTAGGAGCGGGGAGCTGTTTTTT. This rearrangement joins TRBV12-3 or TRBV12-4 to TRBJ2-2; D not certain. This CDR3 is 13 amino acids long. The germline V and J ends were trimmed by 7 bases and 7 bases, with 13 bases remaining between them.

This clone was seen only once. The chain links TRBV11-2 to TRBJ1-2, with D possibly TRBD1 on 6 matching bases. The germline V gene has CDR1 SGHAT and CDR2 FQNNGV. V lost 4 bases and J 8 bases, leaving 8 bases between the germline ends. The CDR3 is 11 residues long. The CDR3 here is CASSSGEGYTF. CDR3 DNA: TGTGCCAGCAGCTCAGGGGAAGGCTACACCTTC.

This chain links TRBV6-5 with TRBJ2-2; TRBD1 aligns across 7 bases. After removal of 6 bases from V and 4 bases from J, the junction contained 5 bases not matched to a gene. CDR1 is MNHEY and CDR2 is SVGAGI in the germline V gene. The CDR3 runs to 14 residues. The CDR3 spells CASSRNRGTGELFF. DNA of the CDR3: TGTGCCAGCAGCCGAAACAGGGGCACCGGGGAGCTGTTTTTT.

In its sample, this clone was seen once. The chain combines TRBV3-1 (or the pseudogene TRBV3-2) with TRBJ2-6; tentative D call: TRBD1 (6 bases). V was clipped by 1 base and J by 2 bases, with 12 bases between them. Germline values: CDR1 LGHDT, CDR2 YNNKEL (reference sequence). The length of the CDR3 is 17 residues. CDR3 loop: CASSQGGRNPGANVLTF. DNA of the CDR3: TGTGCCAGCAGCCAAGGGGGGCGAAATCCTGGGGCCAACGTCCTGACTTTC.

The V and J genes are TRBV7-2 and TRBJ1-6, with a weak D call TRBD1 (5 bases). V was pared by 4 bases and J by 11 bases, with 12 bases between. The CDR3 spans 13 residues. Germline values: CDR1 SGHTA, CDR2 FQGNSA. Written as DNA, the CDR3 is TGTGCCAGCAGCTCGGGGCCCGGGACACCCCTCCACTTT. It yields the protein CASSSGPGTPLHF. Full variable domain (missing parts from reference TRBV7-2 and TRBJ1-6): GAGVSQSPSNKVTEKGKDVELRCDPISGHTALYWYRQSLGQGLEFLIYFQGNSAPDKSGLPSDRFSAERTGGSVSTLTIQRTQQEDSAVYLCASSSGPGTPLHFGNGTRLTVT.

V is TRBV29-1 and J is TRBJ1-1; 9 nucleotides line up with TRBD1. This CDR3 has 14 amino acids. V lost 6 bases and J lost 4; bases outside the gene matches: 9. Germline CDR1 and CDR2: SQVTM and ANQGSEA. CDR3 region: CSVHGTGIPTEAFF. The CDR3 DNA sequence: TGCAGCGTCCATGGGACAGGGATACCCACTGAAGCTTTCTTT.

The rearrangement uses TRBV5-1 and TRBJ1-2; TRBD1 aligns across 7 bases. CDR1 is SGHRS, CDR2 YFSETQ, per germline. The CDR3 spans 13 residues. Trimming removed 0 bases from V and 4 bases from J; junction bases left unmatched: 0. The chain's CDR3 is CASSLDRGYGYTF. The CDR3 nucleotides read TGCGCCAGCAGCTTGGACAGGGGCTATGGCTACACCTTC.

V gene TRBV4-2 combines with J gene TRBJ1-2; TRBD1 matches at 7 bases. After removal of 0 bases from V and 7 bases from J, the junction contained 8 bases not matched to a gene. Looked up from germline, CDR1 is LGHNA and CDR2 is YNFKEQ. The CDR3 length is 15 residues. As DNA, the CDR3 is TGTGCCAGCAGCCAAGATGAGGGGGCGTGGGGTGGCTACACCTTC. Encoded protein: CASSQDEGAWGGYTF.

The V and J genes are TRBV5-4 and TRBJ2-3; TRBD2 agrees at 12 bases. CDR1 SGHNT and CDR2 YYREEE come from the germline V gene (reference sequence). J gave up 2 bases and V 4 bases, and 11 bases lay outside the gene matches. The CDR3 length is 18 residues. The DNA of the CDR3 is TGTGCCAGCAGCCCGACTAGCGGGAGATGGGGGGCCACAGATACGCAGTATTTT. Protein product: CASSPTSGRWGATDTQYF.

J is TRBJ2-1 and V is TRBV3-1 (or the pseudogene TRBV3-2), with 10 bases fitting TRBD2. The J segment lost 5 bases and the V segment lost 0 bases, leaving 10 bases of the junction unmatched. The CDR3 runs 18 residues. Germline V CDR1 and CDR2: LGHDT, YNNKEL (reference sequence). CDR3 sequence reads: CASSQDLSSGGIDNEQFF. CDR3 in DNA: TGTGCCAGCAGCCAAGATCTGAGTAGCGGGGGGATTGACAATGAGCAGTTCTTC.

The chain joins TRBV29-1 to TRBJ2-7, with TRBD1 matching 10 bases. Losses at the gene ends were 6 bases for V and 2 bases for J; bases not matched to a gene: 7. Germline CDR1 reads SQVTM; CDR2 reads ANQGSEA. The CDR3 loop spans 14 amino acids. Here the CDR3 reads CSVGTGEYPYEQYF. DNA of the CDR3: TGCAGCGTAGGGACAGGGGAATACCCCTACGAGCAGTACTTC.

For this clone: Other DNA sequences in the same sample also yield this CDR3. DNA for the CDR3: TGTGCCAGCAGTTACGGTGACACTGAAGCTTTCTTT. Its translation is CASSYGDTEAFF. The chain has TRBV6-6 and TRBJ1-1; the D is unclear. The CDR3 loop spans 12 amino acids. The V end was cut by 2 bases, the J end by 3 bases, with 4 bases between. CDR1 MNHNY and CDR2 SVGAGI come from the germline V gene (reference sequence).

This rearrangement joins TRBV5-6 to TRBJ1-1, with D perhaps TRBD1 (5 bases). Germline CDR1 reads SGHDT; CDR2 reads YYEEEE. CDR3 length equals 18 residues. Trimming removed 0 bases at V and 1 base at J, with 19 bases between. CDR3 protein: CASSLVGVSHHRNTEAFF. The CDR3 DNA is TGTGCCAGCAGCTTGGTGGGGGTGTCCCATCACAGGAACACTGAAGCTTTCTTT. The full variable domain, in which reference TRBV5-6 and TRBJ1-1 provide the parts outside the CDR3, is DAGVTQSPTHLIKTRGQQVTLRCSPKSGHDTVSWYQQALGQGPQFIFQYYEEEERQRGNFPDRFSGHQFPNYSSELNVNALLLGDSALYLCASSLVGVSHHRNTEAFFGQGTRLTVV.

The gene calls are TRBV7-8 and TRBJ2-7; TRBD1 might be the D (5 bases). The germline V gene has CDR1 SGHVS and CDR2 FQNEAQ. V was pared by 4 bases and J by 0 bases, with 10 bases between. The CDR3 length is 14 residues. CDR3 residues: CASSSTESSYEQYF. In DNA form, the CDR3 reads TGTGCCAGCAGCTCGACAGAGAGCTCCTACGAGCAGTACTTC.

V and J are TRBV2 and TRBJ1-2; no reliable D call. Trimming took 6 bases from V and 6 from J, leaving 11 bases between them. Germline CDR1 reads SNHLY; CDR2 reads FYNNEI. This CDR3 is 12 amino acids long. CDR3 sequence: CASRAGRNGYTF. CDR3 bases: TGTGCCAGCAGGGCAGGAAGAAATGGCTACACCTTC.

This chain uses TRBV4-3 with TRBJ2-1; 7 positions match TRBD2. CDR1 and CDR2 (germline): LGHNA, YSLEER. The ends lost 0 bases at V and 4 bases at J; junction bases unmatched: 6. The CDR3 spans 16 residues. The CDR3 coding sequence is TGCGCCAGCAGCCAAGATTACCAGCGGGGTTACAATGAGCAGTTCTTC. Amino acid sequence: CASSQDYQRGYNEQFF.

The count of this clone is one. The chain carries TRBV7-2 and TRBJ1-6; the D gene is possibly TRBD1 (6 bases). V was shortened by 8 bases and J by 13 bases, with 21 bases between the two germline ends. This CDR3 contains 14 residues. Germline loops: CDR1 SGHTA, CDR2 FQGNSA. The CDR3 is CASSASQTTGPLHF. DNA of the CDR3: TGTGCCAGCTCAGCTTCCCAAACCACAGGGCCCCTCCACTTT.